This paragraph covers one T cell receptor (beta chain) sequence. CDR1 is ENHRY and CDR2 is SYGVKD in the germline V gene. Unmatched junction bases numbered 1, after V lost 7 bases and J lost 0 bases. There are 14 residues in the CDR3. The record originates from a study of T and B cells in COVID-19 patients. Turning to the study itself: Peripheral blood came from COVID-19 patients with active infection or after recovery.

Blood genomic DNA input for TRB amplification was 250-500 ng. TRB rearrangements were amplified by multiplex PCR with BIOMED2 TRB-A/B primers. TCRdb called the multiplex PCR reads again in MiXCR, with one record for every CDR3 protein. The sample includes around 28,000 distinct CDR3 sequences, 30% to 35% of them seen just once. This clonotype was obtained from a human donor who had recovered from COVID-19. The chain has TRBV10-3 and TRBJ2-2; TRBD2 agrees at 8 bases. Input material: blood. The CDR3, as DNA: TGTGCCATCACAGCGGGGGCGAACACCGGGGAGCTGTTTTTT. Its translation: CAITAGANTGELFF.